A single sample is the source of the 26 T cell receptor beta chains below, sequenced in a study of Ad26.COV2.S vaccination and SARS-CoV-2 variants. Treatment indicated: around 19 received Ad26.COV2.S at low or high dose, single or two shots; roughly five received placebo; per-sample allocation not given. Day 63 after the first vaccine or placebo injection was the time point for sampling. The protocol was immunoSEQ multiplex PCR, while the TCRdb copy is restricted to in-frame clones and leaves out a portion. The data show about 400,000 clones, about four fifths seen once. This sample comprised peripheral blood, obtained in a trial of Ad26.COV2.S vaccine versus placebo. These receptors all come from a person aged 18-65 years who received the Ad26.COV2.S COVID-19 vaccine or a placebo.

The genes are TRBV5-4 and TRBJ1-6; the D is unclear. The CDR3 has 15 amino acids. Trimming cost V 0 bases and J 9 bases, with 13 bases left between them. The germline gives CDR1 SGHNT, CDR2 YYREEE (reference sequence). The CDR3 sequence is CASSLGQLGGSPLHF. In DNA form, the CDR3 reads TGTGCCAGCAGCTTGGGGCAGTTGGGAGGTTCACCCCTCCACTTT.

Points on this clone: The sample has other DNA sequences that encode this CDR3 too. The V gene is TRBV6-5, the J gene TRBJ1-1; no definite D call. Germline assignment: CDR1 MNHEY and CDR2 SVGAGI. Trimming removed 5 bases at V and 0 bases at J, with 7 bases between. The CDR3 contains 13 residues. CDR3 protein: CASSRGLNTEAFF. The CDR3 bases are TGTGCCAGCAGTCGAGGATTGAACACTGAAGCTTTCTTT.

This clone was observed once. At the DNA level, this CDR3 is encoded by other sequences in the same sample as well. V is TRBV12-3 or TRBV12-4 and J is TRBJ1-1, with no clear D. The CDR3 extends over 12 amino acids. The V end lost 5 bases, the J end lost 1 base, and 5 bases lay between the germline ends. This CDR3 is CASSPRNTEAFF. The DNA of the CDR3 is TGTGCCAGCAGTCCGAGGAACACTGAAGCTTTCTTT.

The rearrangement links TRBV9 to TRBJ2-3; unclear D gene. The germline gives CDR1 SGDLS, CDR2 YYNGEE. Trimming cost V 0 bases and J 4 bases, with 9 bases left between them. The CDR3 contains 14 residues. CDR3 coding DNA: TGTGCCAGCAGCGTAGATGGAAACGCAGATACGCAGTATTTT. Amino acid sequence: CASSVDGNADTQYF.

The chain couples TRBV7-2 to TRBJ1-2; a possible D gene is TRBD1 (5 bases). V was cut by 5 bases and J by 4 bases, with 11 bases left in between. Germline V gives CDR1 SGHTA, CDR2 FQGNSA. This CDR3 spans 13 amino acids. The CDR3 nucleotides read TGTGCCAGCAGCCTACAAGACAGCTATGGCTACACCTTC. This gives the protein CASSLQDSYGYTF.

The rearrangement uses TRBV9 and TRBJ1-2; D may be TRBD1 (5 bases). Germline assignment: CDR1 SGDLS and CDR2 YYNGEE. This CDR3 has 13 amino acids. Trimming took 6 bases from V and 4 from J, leaving 13 bases between them. CDR3 sequence reads: CASNNNGAYGYTF. The CDR3 DNA follows: TGTGCCAGCAACAATAACGGGGCCTATGGCTACACCTTC.

The chain uses TRBV5-4 and TRBJ1-1, with 7 bases matching TRBD1. The V gene's germline CDR1 is SGHNT and CDR2 YYREEE (reference sequence). The ends lost 4 bases at V and 5 bases at J; junction bases unmatched: 8. The CDR3 is 14 residues long. CDR3 loop: CASSVLQGGTEAFF. DNA for the CDR3: TGTGCCAGCAGCGTCCTGCAGGGGGGGACTGAAGCTTTCTTT.

V and J are TRBV4-3 and TRBJ1-1; D is undetermined. Germline CDR1 LGHNA, CDR2 YSLEER. V lost 1 base, J lost 4 bases, and 7 bases lay in between. This CDR3 has 13 residues. The CDR3, as DNA: TGCGCCAGCAGCCAAGGGAGGAGCACTGAAGCTTTCTTT. It specifies CASSQGRSTEAFF.

This clone has only one observation. This sequence joins TRBV19 and TRBJ1-1; the match to TRBD1 covers 8 bases. This CDR3 has 15 residues. V was pared by 5 bases and J by 0 bases, with 5 bases of the junction left unmatched. The germline V gene encodes CDR1 LNHDA and CDR2 SQIVND (reference sequence). CDR3 bases: TGTGCCAGTAGTCCACAGGGGGGCCTGAACACTGAAGCTTTCTTT. Residues: CASSPQGGLNTEAFF. Full variable domain (missing parts from reference TRBV19 and TRBJ1-1): DGGITQSPKYLFRKEGQNVTLSCEQNLNHDAMYWYRQDPGQGLRLIYYSQIVNDFQKGDIAEGYSVSREKKESFPLTVTSAQKNPTAFYLCASSPQGGLNTEAFFGQGTRLTVV.

V and J are TRBV11-2 and TRBJ2-3, with a tentative D call TRBD2 (6 bases). CDR1 and CDR2 (germline): SGHAT, FQNNGV. The ends were cut back, 3 bases at V and 4 bases at J, with 14 bases in the middle. This CDR3 has 15 residues. The CDR3 spells CASSFRNWRADTQYF. DNA of the CDR3: TGTGCCAGCAGCTTTCGGAATTGGAGGGCAGATACGCAGTATTTT.

The V and J genes are TRBV5-6 and TRBJ1-5; D might be TRBD1 (6 bases). Germline loops: CDR1 SGHDT, CDR2 YYEEEE. The CDR3 runs 16 residues. V dropped 4 bases and J dropped 1 base, with 15 bases sitting between them. CDR3 in DNA: TGTGCCAGCAGCCTGCCAGGGGTAGGGAGCAATCAGCCCCAGCATTTT. This encodes CASSLPGVGSNQPQHF.

V gene TRBV30 combines with J gene TRBJ1-4; TRBD1 might be the D (6 bases). This CDR3 is 16 amino acids long. The germline V and J ends were trimmed by 2 bases and 0 bases, with 13 bases remaining between them. From germline, CDR1 is GTSNPN and CDR2 SVGIG (reference sequence). The CDR3 bases are TGTGCCTGGAGTCTCGGACAGAGATCAACTAATGAAAAACTGTTTTTT. Its translation: CAWSLGQRSTNEKLFF. Drawing the rest from reference TRBV30 and TRBJ1-4, the complete variable domain is SQTIHQWPATLVQPVGSPLSLECTVEGTSNPNLYWYRQAAGRGLQLLFYSVGIGQISSEVPQNLSASRPQDRQFILSSKKLLLSDSGFYLCAWSLGQRSTNEKLFFGSGTQLSVL.

The CDR3 DNA reads TGTGCCAGCAGTGCTCGCGGACTTGTATTACCCTACGAGCAGTACTTC. Translating it yields CASSARGLVLPYEQYF. The chain is built from TRBV6-1 and TRBJ2-7, with a possible D match to TRBD2 (5 bases). The CDR3 contains 16 residues. Trimming took 4 bases from V and 2 from J, leaving 18 bases between them. CDR1 MNHNS and CDR2 SASEGT come from the germline V gene.

The chain is built from TRBV7-9 and TRBJ1-6, with 9 bases identical to TRBD1. Trimming removed 5 bases from V and 7 bases from J; junction bases left unmatched: 6. There are 15 residues in the CDR3. Germline values: CDR1 SEHNR, CDR2 FQNEAQ (reference sequence). The DNA of the CDR3 is TGTGCCAGCAGCAGGGCTGGACAGGGGAATTCACCCCTCCACTTT. This codes for CASSRAGQGNSPLHF.

The V call is TRBV7-9, the J call TRBJ1-2, with D hard to call. Germline V gene lookup returns CDR1 SEHNR and CDR2 FQNEAQ (reference sequence). This CDR3 comprises 13 residues. V was clipped by 2 bases and J by 6 bases, with 10 bases between them. The CDR3 loop reads CASSLLQFDGYTF. The DNA for the CDR3 is TGTGCCAGCAGCTTACTACAGTTCGATGGCTACACCTTC.

In its sample, this clone was seen a few times. The rearrangement joins TRBV7-9 to TRBJ2-7, with 7 bases aligning to TRBD1. The CDR3 loop spans 14 amino acids. The germline CDR1 and CDR2 sequences are SEHNR and FQNEAQ (reference sequence). With V trimmed by 2 bases and J by 4 bases, 5 bases remained unmatched. CDR3 sequence: CASSLLGTAYEQYF. For the CDR3, the DNA is TGTGCCAGCAGCTTACTTGGGACAGCGTACGAGCAGTACTTC.

The CDR3 coding sequence is TGTGCCAGCAGCCCAACAGGGGGGAGGACTGAAGCTTTCTTT. Amino acid sequence: CASSPTGGRTEAFF. The chain is built from TRBV7-2 and TRBJ1-1; 8 nucleotides line up with TRBD1. The germline V gene has CDR1 SGHTA and CDR2 FQGNSA. This CDR3 has 14 residues. The ends lost 5 bases at V and 5 bases at J; junction bases unmatched: 7. Together with reference TRBV7-2 and TRBJ1-1, the CDR3 gives the full variable domain: GAGVSQSPSNKVTEKGKDVELRCDPISGHTALYWYRQSLGQGLEFLIYFQGNSAPDKSGLPSDRFSAERTGGSVSTLTIQRTQQEDSAVYLCASSPTGGRTEAFFGQGTRLTVV.

V usage is TRBV19 and J usage is TRBJ1-2, with TRBD1 as a possible D gene (5 bases). CDR1 is LNHDA, CDR2 SQIVND, per germline (reference sequence). This CDR3 contains 13 residues. V shed 6 bases and J shed 8 bases, with 16 bases lying between them. The CDR3 reads CASRTNGGLGYTF. DNA for the CDR3: TGTGCCAGTAGGACAAACGGGGGTTTGGGCTACACCTTC.

This clone was found once. The V and J genes are TRBV18 and TRBJ2-7; maybe TRBD1 (6 bases). V gave up 2 bases and J gave up 3 bases, with 14 bases separating them. This CDR3 region has 15 residues. The germline V gene has CDR1 KGHSH and CDR2 LQKENI. As DNA, the CDR3 is TGTGCCAGCTCACCAGGGGGCAGGGAGAACTACGAGCAGTACTTC. It is translated as CASSPGGRENYEQYF. The full variable domain, completed using reference TRBV18 and TRBJ2-7, is NAGVMQNPRHLVRRRGQEARLRCSPMKGHSHVYWYRQLPEEGLKFMVYLQKENIIDESGMPKERFSAEFPKEGPSILRIQQVVRGDSAAYFCASSPGGRENYEQYFGPGTRLTVT.

The rearrangement uses TRBV3-1 (or the pseudogene TRBV3-2) and TRBJ1-2; 9 bases line up with TRBD1. The CDR3 totals 13 residues. CDR1 is LGHDT, CDR2 YNNKEL, per germline (reference sequence). V lost 4 bases to trimming and J lost 8 bases; unmatched junction nucleotides: 5. CDR3 region: CASSPDRGRGYTF. CDR3 bases: TGTGCCAGCAGCCCGGACAGGGGACGCGGCTACACCTTC.

The chain joins TRBV2 to TRBJ1-2, with D tentatively TRBD1 (5 bases). The V gene lost 4 bases and the J gene lost 8 bases, with 14 bases spanning the gap. This CDR3 is built from 13 residues. Germline loops: CDR1 SNHLY, CDR2 FYNNEI. The CDR3 DNA follows: TGTGCCAGCAGTGGAGACAGAACACAGGGCTACACCTTC. Protein sequence: CASSGDRTQGYTF.

This clone was picked up one time. The chain is built from TRBV19 and TRBJ1-1; 8 bases are shared with TRBD1. The V gene's germline CDR1 is LNHDA and CDR2 SQIVND (reference sequence). V gave up 3 bases and J gave up 9 bases; unmatched junction bases: 9. CDR3 length: 14 residues. The CDR3 here is CASSIGTGNKKAFF. In DNA form, the CDR3 reads TGTGCCAGTAGTATTGGGACAGGTAATAAAAAAGCTTTCTTT.

The chain uses TRBV7-2 and TRBJ2-3, with D perhaps TRBD1 (5 bases). Germline CDR1 reads SGHTA; CDR2 reads FQGNSA. V gave up 6 bases and J gave up 3 bases, with 10 bases separating them. CDR3 length: 13 residues. The CDR3 nucleotides are TGTGCCAGCAGGGGGCCGCAAACAGATACGCAGTATTTT. Encoded protein: CASRGPQTDTQYF.

The V and J genes are TRBV9 and TRBJ1-5; a possible D gene is TRBD1 (6 bases). Trimming pared 4 bases from V and 3 bases from J, leaving 11 bases between. CDR3 length: 14 residues. Germline CDR1 SGDLS, CDR2 YYNGEE. The DNA of the CDR3 is TGTGCCAGCAGCCTGGGGGGCAACAATCAGCCCCAGCATTTT. This encodes CASSLGGNNQPQHF.

J is TRBJ1-2 and V is TRBV19; perhaps TRBD1 as D (5 bases). Germline CDR1 and CDR2: LNHDA and SQIVND (reference sequence). V shed 9 bases and J shed 4 bases, with 15 bases lying between them. The CDR3 runs to 13 residues. The CDR3 region is CASGGWERYGYTF. The CDR3 DNA sequence: TGTGCCAGCGGGGGGTGGGAACGCTATGGCTACACCTTC.

Of note for this clone: The junction and the germline gene differ at one end; a read error may be behind it. The V call is TRBV2, the J call TRBJ2-7; 9 bases are a match to TRBD1. Germline V gene sequence: CDR1 SNHLY, CDR2 FYNNEI. This CDR3 is 13 amino acids long. In DNA, the CDR3 is TGTGCCAGCAGTGCGGGGCCCGGGACAGGGTGGATCTTC. Protein sequence: CASSAGPGTGWIF.